This TCR beta chain emerged from a study of T cell responses to AZD1222 COVID-19 vaccine. Study-level results: A rise in Spike-specific TCR breadth and depth followed two AZD1222 doses.

Generated by immunoSEQ multiplex PCR, the TCRdb table keeps only in-frame clones and is missing some. Here the sample spans 90,000 to 100,000 clones, 85% being singletons. V trimming: 4 bases; J trimming: 1 base; junction bases outside the gene matches: 11. Germline V lookup: CDR1 SGHKS, CDR2 YYEKEE (reference sequence). CDR3 length equals 18 residues. A note on this clone: Its antigen is as yet unknown.

This sequence joins TRBV5-5 and TRBJ2-2; TRBD1 matches 9 bases. This receptor was obtained from an adult who received the AZD1222 COVID-19 vaccine. The source was peripheral blood, collected 28 days after the second AZD1222 dose. CDR3 nucleotides: TGTGCCAGCAGCACCATCATCTCGACAGGGGGGAACACCGGGGAGCTGTTTTTT. It codes for CASSTIISTGGNTGELFF.